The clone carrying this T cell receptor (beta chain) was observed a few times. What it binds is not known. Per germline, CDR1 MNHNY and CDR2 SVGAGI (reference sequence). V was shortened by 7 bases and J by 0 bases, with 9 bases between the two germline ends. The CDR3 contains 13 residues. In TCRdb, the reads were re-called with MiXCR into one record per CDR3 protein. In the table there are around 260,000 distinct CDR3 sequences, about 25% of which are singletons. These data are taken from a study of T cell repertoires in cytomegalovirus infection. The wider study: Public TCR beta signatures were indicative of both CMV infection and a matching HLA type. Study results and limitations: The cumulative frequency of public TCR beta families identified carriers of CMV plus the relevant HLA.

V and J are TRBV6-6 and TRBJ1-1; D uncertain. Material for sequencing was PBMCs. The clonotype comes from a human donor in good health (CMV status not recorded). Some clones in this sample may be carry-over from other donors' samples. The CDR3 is CASKVYMNTEAFF. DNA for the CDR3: TGTGCCAGCAAAGTATACATGAACACTGAAGCTTTCTTT.